Shown below are 5 T cell receptor beta chains from a single sample sequenced in a study of identical twins. Each CDR3 protein gets one entry after TCRdb re-called the 5' RACE reads with MiXCR. The sample holds 650,000 to 750,000 distinct CDR3 sequences; approximately 21% are singletons and the top ten take over 4%. Another study also made use of these data, one on T cells expressing NK-cell markers.

Sequences were obtained from PBMCs. These receptors all come from a woman between 18 and 29 years old in good health.

This chain joins TRBV20-1 and TRBJ2-1, with no clear D. Germline values: CDR1 DFQATT, CDR2 SNEGSKA (reference sequence). With 3 bases removed from V and 10 bases from J, the gap between germline ends came to 10 bases. The CDR3 loop spans 11 amino acids. As DNA, the CDR3 is TGCAGTGCTAGTTCCCCCAGCGAGCAGTTCTTC. This gives the protein CSASSPSEQFF.

This clonotype was found a few times. The rearrangement uses TRBV6-2 or TRBV6-3 and TRBJ2-5; the D gene could be TRBD1 or TRBD2 (5 bases each). Germline CDR1 MNHEY, CDR2 SVGEGT. CDR3 length: 14 amino acids. V lost 6 bases and J 4 bases, leaving 15 bases between the germline ends. CDR3 amino acids: CASRSQGAVETQYF. CDR3 coding DNA: TGTGCCAGCAGATCTCAGGGAGCGGTAGAGACCCAGTACTTC.

In its sample, this clonotype was seen many times. The chain employs TRBV6-1 and TRBJ2-5, with TRBD2 matching 7 bases. This CDR3 region has 15 residues. Unmatched junction bases numbered 14, after V lost 8 bases and J lost 5 bases. The germline CDR1 and CDR2 sequences are MNHNS and SASEGT. Written as DNA, the CDR3 is TGTGCCAGCGGCATAAGTGGGCGGGGGTATGAGACCCAGTACTTC. It is translated as CASGISGRGYETQYF.

This chain links TRBV4-3 with TRBJ2-1, with 8 bases lining up with TRBD2. J was trimmed by 0 bases and V by 0 bases; bases with no gene match: 7. Germline V gene sequence: CDR1 LGHNA, CDR2 YSLEER. The CDR3 spans 18 residues. Written as DNA, the CDR3 is TGCGCCAGCAGCCAAGAGTACCTAGCGGGCCTCTCCTACAATGAGCAGTTCTTC. Amino acid sequence: CASSQEYLAGLSYNEQFF.

This clonotype appeared a few times. CDR3 region: CASSLDRTYNEQFF. CDR3 nucleotide sequence: TGCGCCAGCAGCTTGGACAGGACCTACAATGAGCAGTTCTTC. This chain links TRBV5-1 with TRBJ2-1, with D tentatively TRBD1 (5 bases). Per the germline V gene, CDR1 is SGHRS and CDR2 is YFSETQ. The ends were cut back, 0 bases at V and 2 bases at J, with 6 bases in the middle. The CDR3 loop spans 14 amino acids.